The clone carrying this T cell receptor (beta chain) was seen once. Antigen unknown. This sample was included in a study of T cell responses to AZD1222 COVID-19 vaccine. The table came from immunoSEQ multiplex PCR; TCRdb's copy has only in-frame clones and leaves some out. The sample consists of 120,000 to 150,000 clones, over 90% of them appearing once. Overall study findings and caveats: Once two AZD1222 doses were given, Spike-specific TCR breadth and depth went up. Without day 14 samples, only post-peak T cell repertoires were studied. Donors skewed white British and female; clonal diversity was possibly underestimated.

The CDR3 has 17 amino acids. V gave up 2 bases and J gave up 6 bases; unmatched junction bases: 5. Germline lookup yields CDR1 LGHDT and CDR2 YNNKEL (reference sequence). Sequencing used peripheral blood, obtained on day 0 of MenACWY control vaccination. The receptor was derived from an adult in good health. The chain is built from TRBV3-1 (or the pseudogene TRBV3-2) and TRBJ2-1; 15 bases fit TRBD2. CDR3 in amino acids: CASSQNSGLAGGNEQFF. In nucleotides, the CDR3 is TGTGCCAGCAGCCAAAACTCGGGACTAGCGGGGGGCAATGAGCAGTTCTTC.